This T cell receptor beta chain was sequenced in a study of human T cells and chemical hapten exposure. TCRdb processed the RACE reads anew with MiXCR; each CDR3 protein has one entry. The sample shows 110,000 to 150,000 distinct CDR3 sequences, over 9.5% of them seen only once. Time point denoted: patch test 2, 6 weeks after DPC sensitization. Treatment specified: therapeutic diphenylcyclopropenone sensitization with weekly scalp DPC. With 1 base removed from V and 5 bases from J, the gap between germline ends came to 14 bases. The CDR3 length is 14 residues. Germline V lookup: CDR1 GTSNPN, CDR2 SVGIG (reference sequence).

Sequenced here: whole blood, sampled in connection with sensitization to the hapten diphenylcyclopropenone (DPC). The genes are TRBV30 and TRBJ2-5; D tentatively reads TRBD1 or TRBD2 (5 bases each). The sequence came from a woman in her fifties or sixties with alopecia areata. Some clones in this sample may be carry-over from other donors' samples. In nucleotides, the CDR3 is TGTGCCTGGAGTGACCGGGACCCCCGGGAGACCCAGTACTTC. This codes for CAWSDRDPRETQYF.